Presented here are 2 T cell receptor beta chains from one specimen sequenced in a study of graft-versus-host responses after intestinal transplantation. Profiling relied on immunoSEQ multiplex PCR, and the TCRdb table lists in-frame clones only, not all of them. The sample consists of almost 55,000 clones, about 89% of them appearing once. This specimen was PBMCs, taken nearly 670 days after intestinal transplant. Source of these receptors: a human patient who received an intestinal transplant, so some T cells may come from the graft donor.

The chain carries TRBV19 and TRBJ1-1; D uncertain. CDR3 length: 11 residues. The V end was cut by 5 bases, the J end by 5 bases, with 6 bases between. Per the germline V gene, CDR1 is LNHDA and CDR2 is SQIVND (reference sequence). The DNA of the CDR3 is TGTGCCAGTAGTGTTACTACTGAAGCTTTCTTT. Encoded protein: CASSVTTEAFF.

The chain couples TRBV6-1 to TRBJ1-5; 8 nucleotides agree with TRBD1. After removal of 4 bases from V and 7 bases from J, the junction contained 15 bases not matched to a gene. The germline CDR1 and CDR2 sequences are MNHNS and SASEGT. The length of the CDR3 is 17 residues. CDR3 loop: CASSGLFGTGFLQPQHF. CDR3 nucleotide sequence: TGTGCCAGCAGTGGGCTCTTCGGGACAGGATTCTTACAGCCCCAGCATTTT.